This T cell receptor beta chain is from a study of shared clonotypes between healthy human individuals. The CDR3 is 14 residues long. The V end lost 4 bases, the J end lost 2 bases, and 12 bases lay between the germline ends. Germline CDR1 ENHRY, CDR2 SYGVKD. TCRdb's table, derived via immunoSEQ multiplex PCR, lists solely in-frame clones and lacks some. The sample contains about half a million clones, 70% to 80% of which appear only once. This rearrangement joins TRBV10-3 to TRBJ2-7; D ambiguous. The receptor was isolated from a woman aged 40 to 49 in good health. Some clones in this sample may be carry-over from other donors' samples. Sequencing input: PBMCs. CDR3 protein: CAISGRVTPYEQYF. DNA of the CDR3: TGTGCCATCAGTGGACGGGTTACGCCCTACGAGCAGTACTTC.